The 25 T cell receptor beta chains below were found in one sample sequenced in a study of CD4+ T cells in melanoma. Produced via immunoSEQ multiplex PCR; TCRdb's table is partial and in-frame only. The sample yields over 100,000 clones, roughly 90% seen once. Sequencing used peripheral blood. The receptors stem from a human donor with melanoma.

V and J are TRBV9 and TRBJ2-1; TRBD2 agrees at 9 bases. Germline V lookup: CDR1 SGDLS, CDR2 YYNGEE. This CDR3 is built from 15 residues. V trimming: 0 bases; J trimming: 4 bases; junction bases outside the gene matches: 2. CDR3 loop: CASSVVAGDYNEQFF. The CDR3 DNA reads as TGTGCCAGCAGCGTAGTAGCGGGAGATTACAATGAGCAGTTCTTC.

This clone appeared a single time. The chain employs TRBV5-1 and TRBJ1-1; D not resolved. Between the trimmed V and J ends, which lost 0 bases and 1 base, there was a span of 4 bases. Germline V lookup: CDR1 SGHRS, CDR2 YFSETQ. The CDR3 is made up of 13 amino acids. The DNA for the CDR3 is TGCGCCAGCAGCTTGGGGTCGAACACTGAAGCTTTCTTT. Translated, it gives CASSLGSNTEAFF.

The genes are TRBV19 and TRBJ2-7, with 10 bases that match TRBD2. The CDR3 sequence is 15 residues long. Germline assignment: CDR1 LNHDA and CDR2 SQIVND (reference sequence). The V and J ends lost 4 bases and 4 bases, in that order; junction bases with no gene match: 7. Written as DNA, the CDR3 is TGTGCCAGTAGTAGCAGCCTAGCGGGGGTATACGAGCAGTACTTC. Translating it yields CASSSSLAGVYEQYF.

The chain's CDR3 is CASRVDRDANQPQHF. The DNA for the CDR3 is TGTGCCAGCCGGGTTGATAGGGACGCCAATCAGCCCCAGCATTTT. The rearrangement uses TRBV6-5 and TRBJ1-5, with D maybe TRBD1 (5 bases). The V end lost 8 bases, the J end lost 3 bases, and 17 bases lay between the germline ends. This CDR3 is 15 amino acids long. CDR1 is MNHEY and CDR2 is SVGAGI in the germline V gene.

The chain uses TRBV5-6 and TRBJ2-1, with D possibly matching TRBD1 (6 bases). Germline values: CDR1 SGHDT, CDR2 YYEEEE. The V end was cut by 0 bases, the J end by 3 bases, with 7 bases between. There are 14 residues in the CDR3. The CDR3 sequence is CASSLEGVYNEQFF. CDR3 DNA sequence: TGTGCCAGCAGCTTGGAGGGGGTCTACAATGAGCAGTTCTTC.

V usage is TRBV9 and J usage is TRBJ2-3, with TRBD2 matching 8 bases. Germline assignment: CDR1 SGDLS and CDR2 YYNGEE. This CDR3 contains 14 residues. Trimming removed 0 bases from V and 5 bases from J; junction bases left unmatched: 2. As DNA, the CDR3 is TGTGCCAGCAGCGTAGTAACTAGCGGAGATACGCAGTATTTT. This gives the protein CASSVVTSGDTQYF.

This chain uses TRBV30 with TRBJ2-2; maybe TRBD1 (5 bases). Trimming shortened V by 8 bases and J by 6 bases, and 13 bases separated the two germline ends. The CDR3 is 12 amino acids. Germline lookup yields CDR1 GTSNPN and CDR2 SVGIG (reference sequence). DNA of the CDR3: TGTGCCGTGGACGTACAGGCCGGGGAGCTGTTTTTT. Amino acids: CAVDVQAGELFF.

This sequence joins TRBV9 and TRBJ2-7; D possibly corresponds to TRBD1 (5 bases). The CDR3 runs to 14 residues. V gave up 2 bases and J gave up 0 bases, with 9 bases separating them. Germline-derived CDR1 and CDR2 are SGDLS and YYNGEE. The chain's CDR3 is CASSVDSSSYEQYF. As DNA, the CDR3 is TGTGCCAGCAGCGTCGACAGCTCCTCCTACGAGCAGTACTTC.

This chain uses TRBV2 with TRBJ2-3; no definite D call. V lost 6 bases and J 2 bases, leaving 6 bases between the germline ends. This CDR3 has 12 residues. Germline values: CDR1 SNHLY, CDR2 FYNNEI. The CDR3 sequence: CASRPFTDTQYF. CDR3 in DNA: TGTGCCAGCAGGCCCTTCACAGATACGCAGTATTTT.

The chain has TRBV29-1 and TRBJ2-7; D possibly corresponds to TRBD1 (6 bases). This CDR3 contains 12 residues. V was pared by 1 base and J by 7 bases, with 11 bases between. Germline V lookup: CDR1 SQVTM, CDR2 ANQGSEA. The CDR3 loop reads CSVEGFGQEQYF. CDR3 DNA sequence: TGCAGCGTTGAAGGATTCGGACAGGAGCAGTACTTC.

V is TRBV7-3 and J is TRBJ2-4, with D unclear. Germline loops: CDR1 SGHTA, CDR2 FQGTGA. The V end lost 5 bases, the J end lost 9 bases, and 17 bases lay between the germline ends. The CDR3 has 14 residues. CDR3 protein: CASSLGDTPSIQYF. In nucleotides, the CDR3 is TGTGCCAGCAGCCTAGGCGACACTCCATCCATTCAGTACTTC.

The genes are TRBV7-2 and TRBJ2-5; no firm D call. The J call is in doubt because the DNA end fits TRBJ2-7 better. The CDR3 is 12 amino acids. CDR1 and CDR2 from the germline V gene are SGHTA and FQGNSA. The CDR3 reads CASSLVNYEQYF. The CDR3, as DNA: TGTGCCAGCAGCTTAGTGAACTACGAGCAGTACTTC.

V and J are TRBV4-3 and TRBJ1-6, with D possibly matching TRBD1 (6 bases). From germline, CDR1 is LGHNA and CDR2 YSLEER. Trimming stripped 2 bases from V and 6 bases from J, with 11 bases between. This CDR3 has 15 amino acids. This CDR3 is CASSQSSRGNSPLHF. The DNA for the CDR3 is TGCGCCAGCAGCCAATCCAGCAGGGGTAATTCACCCCTCCACTTT.

This sequence joins TRBV19 and TRBJ2-7; possibly TRBD2 for D (5 bases). The CDR3 has 12 residues. Germline values: CDR1 LNHDA, CDR2 SQIVND (reference sequence). V was pared by 7 bases and J by 7 bases, with 14 bases between. Written as DNA, the CDR3 is TGTGCCAGTACTGCCTCGACGGGGGAGCAGTACTTC. Its translation: CASTASTGEQYF.

J is TRBJ2-7 and V is TRBV5-4, with TRBD2 identical over 10 bases. Unmatched junction bases numbered 5, after V lost 3 bases and J lost 2 bases. There are 15 residues in the CDR3. Germline assignment: CDR1 SGHNT and CDR2 YYREEE (reference sequence). Written as DNA, the CDR3 is TGTGCCAGCAGCTCCGGACTAGCGGAAACCTACGAGCAGTACTTC. This translates into CASSSGLAETYEQYF. Full variable domain (remainder filled in from reference TRBV5-4 and TRBJ2-7): ETGVTQSPTHLIKTRGQQVTLRCSSQSGHNTVSWYQQALGQGPQFIFQYYREEENGRGNFPPRFSGLQFPNYSSELNVNALELDDSALYLCASSSGLAETYEQYFGPGTRLTVT.

V and J are TRBV28 and TRBJ1-2; 7 nucleotides align to TRBD1. CDR3 length: 17 amino acids. Trimming cost V 6 bases and J 4 bases; bases outside gene matches: 17. Germline lookup yields CDR1 MDHEN and CDR2 SYDVKM. The CDR3 reads CASSLGAAEGQFYGYTF. As DNA, the CDR3 is TGTGCCAGCAGCCTAGGGGCCGCAGAGGGACAGTTCTATGGCTACACCTTC.

CDR3 protein: CASSKDRSDSPLHF. The CDR3 DNA follows: TGTGCCAGCAGTAAGGACAGGTCGGACTCACCCCTCCACTTT. The genes are TRBV5-4 and TRBJ1-6; TRBD1 matches 7 bases. Germline loops: CDR1 SGHNT, CDR2 YYREEE (reference sequence). V lost 5 bases and J lost 10; bases outside the gene matches: 9. CDR3 length: 14 residues.

The genes are TRBV11-2 and TRBJ2-7; D perhaps matches TRBD1 (6 bases). Trimming took off 5 bases at V and 2 bases at J, with 16 bases between the two ends. The CDR3 runs to 15 residues. The germline V gene has CDR1 SGHAT and CDR2 FQNNGV. DNA for the CDR3: TGTGCCAGCAGCCCGAGGCAGGGGTCGGCCTACGAGCAGTACTTC. This translates into CASSPRQGSAYEQYF. Full variable domain (outside the CDR3, taken from reference TRBV11-2 and TRBJ2-7): EAGVAQSPRYKIIEKRQSVAFWCNPISGHATLYWYQQILGQGPKLLIQFQNNGVVDDSQLPKDRFSAERLKGVDSTLKIQPAKLEDSAVYLCASSPRQGSAYEQYFGPGTRLTVT.

This chain uses TRBV7-8 with TRBJ2-5, with D uncertain. The CDR3 runs to 15 residues. V was pared by 1 base and J by 4 bases, with 13 bases between. Germline CDR1 and CDR2: SGHVS and FQNEAQ. The CDR3 reads CASSLGRSSVETQYF. The CDR3 bases are TGTGCCAGCAGCTTAGGGCGGTCTAGTGTAGAGACCCAGTACTTC.

This clone was seen just once. The CDR3 protein is CASRATGTDTQYF. Written as DNA, the CDR3 is TGTGCCAGCAGGGCGACAGGCACAGATACGCAGTATTTT. The chain combines TRBV6-1 with TRBJ2-3; D is possibly TRBD1 (5 bases). The CDR3 loop spans 13 amino acids. Germline lookup yields CDR1 MNHNS and CDR2 SASEGT. The V gene lost 6 bases and the J gene lost 1 base, with 8 bases spanning the gap.

The DNA for the CDR3 is TGTGCCAGCTCACCAAGCATCACAGATACGCAGTATTTT. Its translation is CASSPSITDTQYF. The gene calls are TRBV18 and TRBJ2-3; D remains unclear. Trimming removed 2 bases at V and 2 bases at J, with 5 bases between. The CDR3 loop spans 13 amino acids. The germline V gene encodes CDR1 KGHSH and CDR2 LQKENI.

This chain connects TRBV4-1 to TRBJ2-3, with 9 bases that match TRBD1. Trimming cost V 5 bases and J 6 bases; bases outside gene matches: 3. CDR3 length equals 13 residues. Germline V gene sequence: CDR1 MGHRA, CDR2 YSYEKL. The chain's CDR3 is CASSNDRGDTQYF. As DNA, the CDR3 is TGCGCCAGCAGCAACGACAGGGGGGATACGCAGTATTTT.

The chain employs TRBV7-8 and TRBJ2-3; 9 positions agree with TRBD2. There are 16 residues in the CDR3. Germline trimming cut 0 bases from V and 6 bases from J; bases unmatched to any gene: 7. CDR1 is SGHVS, CDR2 FQNEAQ, per germline. CDR3 residues: CASSLAGGGASDTQYF. The CDR3 nucleotides read TGTGCCAGCAGCTTAGCCGGCGGGGGGGCGAGTGATACGCAGTATTTT. Looking up the rest from reference TRBV7-8 and TRBJ2-3 gives the full variable domain: GAGVSQSPRYKVAKRGQDVALRCDPISGHVSLFWYQQALGQGPEFLTYFQNEAQLDKSGLPSDRFFAERPEGSVSTLKIQRTQQEDSAVYLCASSLAGGGASDTQYFGPGTRLTVL.

The chain links TRBV6-6 to TRBJ1-2, with 8 nucleotides matching TRBD1. The CDR3 sequence is 15 residues long. The J segment lost 8 bases and the V segment lost 5 bases, leaving 13 bases of the junction unmatched. Germline loops: CDR1 MNHNY, CDR2 SVGAGI (reference sequence). In DNA form, the CDR3 reads TGTGCCAGCAGTACCCTCCAGACAGGGGCGGGCGGCTACACCTTC. Amino acids: CASSTLQTGAGGYTF.

The chain links TRBV7-7 to TRBJ2-1, with TRBD1 identical over 8 bases. V lost 3 bases, J lost 3 bases, and 1 base stayed unmatched. CDR1 SSHAT and CDR2 FNYEAQ come from the germline V gene (reference sequence). The CDR3 has 14 amino acids. This CDR3 is CASSLTGDYNEQFF. As DNA, the CDR3 is TGTGCCAGCAGCTTGACAGGGGACTACAATGAGCAGTTCTTC.